A selection of T cell receptor beta chains follows, all from one sample in a study of T cells in Graves' hyperthyroidism and ophthalmopathy. TCRdb called the multiplex PCR reads again in MiXCR, with one record for every CDR3 protein. The sample has about 570,000 distinct CDR3 sequences, approximately 44% seen once. The sequencing sample was made of peripheral blood or thyroid tissue (not recorded which). The receptors shown here come from an adult woman with Graves' disease, either hyperthyroidism or ophthalmopathy (not recorded which). CDR3s include the opening cysteine and the closing phenylalanine or tryptophan. The D gene is left open where the match is weak. Clone size, where shown, is once, few, many, or a class for clones that have expanded.

cdr3_aa	cdr3_nt	v_call	j_call	clone_size	d_call
CSVEMGTGVGEELFF	TGCAGCGTTGAAATGGGGACAGGCGTCGGAGAGGAGCTGTTTTTT	TRBV29-1	TRBJ2-2	-	TRBD1
CASRWDRGSNQPQHF	TGTGCCAGCCGGTGGGACAGGGGGAGCAATCAGCCCCAGCATTTT	TRBV19	TRBJ1-5	many	TRBD1
CASSLDRAFQPQHF	TGTGCCAGCAGCTTGGACAGGGCTTTTCAGCCCCAGCATTTT	TRBV7-2	TRBJ1-5	-	TRBD1
CSVGEGYGYTF	TGCAGCGTTGGAGAAGGCTATGGCTACACCTTC	TRBV29-1	TRBJ1-2	-	-
CASSPAGVEQPQHF	TGTGCCAGCTCACCAGCAGGGGTGGAACAGCCCCAGCATTTT	TRBV18	TRBJ1-5	many	-
CASSFVIGGQETQYF	TGTGCCAGCAGCTTTGTCATCGGGGGCCAAGAGACCCAGTACTTC	TRBV11-2	TRBJ2-5	many	-
CASRGYTTEGGYTF	TGTGCCAGCAGGGGTTACACCACCGAGGGAGGCTACACCTTC	TRBV6-5	TRBJ1-2	many	-
CSASVSGTGVNGELFF	TGCAGTGCTAGTGTATCCGGGACAGGAGTCAACGGGGAGCTGTTTTTT	TRBV20-1	TRBJ2-2	many	TRBD1
CAWGAGDSRYF	TGTGCCTGGGGAGCGGGGGACTCCCGGTACTTC	TRBV30	TRBJ2-7	-	TRBD2
CASSQGGRANEKLFF	TGTGCCAGCAGCCAGGGGGGGAGGGCTAATGAAAAACTGTTTTTT	TRBV7-2	TRBJ1-4	-	TRBD1
CASRATSGRLHEQFF	TGCGCCAGCAGAGCAACTAGCGGGAGGTTGCATGAGCAGTTCTTC	TRBV5-1	TRBJ2-1	once	TRBD2
CASSFSLLYGYTF	TGTGCCAGCAGTTTTTCTTTGCTCTATGGCTACACCTTC	TRBV28	TRBJ1-2	-	-
CASSQRSGAGQPQHF	TGCGCCAGCAGCCAACGCTCCGGGGCAGGACAGCCCCAGCATTTT	TRBV4-1	TRBJ1-5	many	-
CASSRGPSYEQYF	TGCGCCAGCAGCCGTGGACCCTCCTACGAGCAGTACTTC	TRBV5-1	TRBJ2-7	many	-
CAISDQGQLDVLTF	TGTGCCATCAGTGATCAGGGACAGTTGGACGTCCTGACTTTC	TRBV10-3	TRBJ2-6	few	TRBD1
CASSLAAGTAYEQYF	TGTGCCAGCAGCTTAGCGGCAGGGACTGCCTACGAGCAGTACTTC	TRBV7-9	TRBJ2-7	many	-
CSADRDQETQYF	TGCAGCGCCGACAGGGACCAAGAGACCCAGTACTTC	TRBV29-1	TRBJ2-5	-	TRBD1
CATSRGTPQQETQYF	TGTGCCACCAGCAGAGGGACTCCCCAGCAAGAGACCCAGTACTTC	TRBV15	TRBJ2-5	-	-
CASSLRQGMTEAFF	TGCGCCAGCAGCTTGAGGCAGGGTATGACTGAAGCTTTCTTT	TRBV5-1	TRBJ1-1	many	-
CAISEEGNMETQYF	TGTGCCATCAGTGAGGAGGGAAACATGGAGACCCAGTACTTC	TRBV10-3	TRBJ2-5	few	-
CASTGGDYGYTF	TGCGCCAGCACAGGGGGCGACTATGGCTACACCTTC	TRBV10-2	TRBJ1-2	many	TRBD1
CSAREAGGRRTEAFF	TGCAGTGCTAGAGAGGCCGGGGGGCGTCGGACTGAAGCTTTCTTT	TRBV20-1	TRBJ1-1	-	-
CASSLGQYNEQFF	TGTGCCAGCAGCTTAGGGCAATACAATGAGCAGTTCTTC	TRBV7-9	TRBJ2-1	-	-
CAARAGGRARETQYF	TGTGCCGCCCGAGCAGGCGGGAGGGCCCGGGAGACCCAGTACTTC	TRBV10-3	TRBJ2-5	-	TRBD2
CASRPLGTGANVLTF	TGTGCCAGTAGGCCGTTAGGGACTGGGGCCAACGTCCTGACTTTC	TRBV19	TRBJ2-6	-	-
CASSASGRWKSYEQYF	TGTGCCAGCAGTGCTAGCGGGAGGTGGAAGTCCTACGAGCAGTACTTC	TRBV28	TRBJ2-7	-	TRBD2
CASNRDRPFQETQYF	TGTGCCAGCAATCGGGACAGACCCTTCCAAGAGACCCAGTACTTC	TRBV2	TRBJ2-5	-	TRBD1
CASSQELRGNYGYTF	TGTGCCAGCAGCCAAGAACTCCGGGGAAACTATGGCTACACCTTC	TRBV3-1	TRBJ1-2	many	-
CASKVAGNTGELFF	TGTGCCAGTAAGGTAGCGGGAAACACCGGGGAGCTGTTTTTT	TRBV19	TRBJ2-2	-	TRBD2
CASSQATAETQYF	TGTGCCAGCAGCCAAGCTACAGCGGAGACCCAGTACTTC	TRBV7-9	TRBJ2-5	few	-
CSARSPLLQYF	TGCAGTGCTAGGTCACCCCTCCTGCAGTACTTC	TRBV20-1	TRBJ2-7	once	-
CAISEFKGLETQYF	TGTGCCATCAGTGAGTTCAAAGGGTTGGAGACCCAGTACTTC	TRBV10-3	TRBJ2-5	many	-
CAISEAGRNSPLHF	TGTGCCATCAGTGAGGCAGGGAGGAATTCACCCCTCCACTTT	TRBV10-3	TRBJ1-6	few	-
CASSLGQGRNQPQHF	TGTGCCAGCAGCTTAGGGCAGGGCCGCAATCAGCCCCAGCATTTT	TRBV7-9	TRBJ1-5	many	-
CATSTSPAYGYTF	TGTGCCACCAGCACCTCGCCAGCCTATGGCTACACCTTC	TRBV15	TRBJ1-2	-	-
CASSFHSKGGYTF	TGCGCCAGCAGCTTTCACAGTAAGGGTGGCTACACCTTC	TRBV5-1	TRBJ1-2	many	-
CRGGTGDSDTQYF	TGCAGGGGGGGGACAGGGGATTCAGATACGCAGTATTTT	TRBV20-1	TRBJ2-3	-	TRBD1
CATSRDRTSGGETQYF	TGTGCCACCAGCAGAGATCGGACTAGCGGAGGGGAGACCCAGTACTTC	TRBV15	TRBJ2-5	-	TRBD2
CSVEGRPHEQYF	TGCAGCGTTGAGGGCAGGCCGCACGAGCAGTACTTC	TRBV29-1	TRBJ2-7	few	-
CASRGTGDAYGYTF	TGTGCCAGCAGGGGTACGGGGGATGCATATGGCTACACCTTC	TRBV7-6	TRBJ1-2	-	-
CASSITSLLSTEAFF	TGTGCCAGTAGTATCACAAGCCTACTCAGCACTGAAGCTTTCTTT	TRBV19	TRBJ1-1	-	-
CASSFSPDEDTGELFF	TGTGCCAGCAGCTTCAGCCCGGACGAGGACACCGGGGAGCTGTTTTTT	TRBV7-9	TRBJ2-2	many	-
CATSSYGQPQHF	TGTGCCACCAGCAGTTATGGTCAGCCCCAGCATTTT	TRBV15	TRBJ1-5	-	-
CAISGGTGVTYEQYF	TGTGCCATCAGTGGGGGGACAGGTGTAACCTACGAGCAGTACTTC	TRBV10-3	TRBJ2-7	many	TRBD1
CATRKRGNQPQHF	TGTGCCACCCGGAAGAGAGGCAATCAGCCCCAGCATTTT	TRBV15	TRBJ1-5	many	-
CASSLREWEKLFF	TGTGCCAGCAGCTTAAGGGAGTGGGAAAAACTGTTTTTT	TRBV7-2	TRBJ1-4	many	-
CASSLFARGPGETQYF	TGTGCCAGCAGTTTATTTGCCAGGGGGCCCGGGGAGACCCAGTACTTC	TRBV28	TRBJ2-5	few	TRBD1
CATSHPRDSETGELFF	TGTGCCACCAGCCATCCCCGGGACAGTGAGACCGGGGAGCTGTTTTTT	TRBV15	TRBJ2-2	-	TRBD1
CASSSGGTSPEQYF	TGTGCCAGCAGTTCCGGAGGGACTAGCCCCGAGCAGTACTTC	TRBV28	TRBJ2-7	few	TRBD2